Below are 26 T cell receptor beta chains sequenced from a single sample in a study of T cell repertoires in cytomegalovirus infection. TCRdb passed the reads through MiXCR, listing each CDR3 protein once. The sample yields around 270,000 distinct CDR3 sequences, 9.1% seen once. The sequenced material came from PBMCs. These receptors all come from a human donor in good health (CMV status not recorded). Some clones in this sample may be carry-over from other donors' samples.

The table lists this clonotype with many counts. DNA of the CDR3: TGTGCCAGCAGCTCCCCGGGGGGGACTGAAGCTTTCTTT. This gives the protein CASSSPGGTEAFF. The V call is TRBV7-9, the J call TRBJ1-1; weak D call: TRBD1 (5 bases). Per germline, CDR1 SEHNR and CDR2 FQNEAQ (reference sequence). The CDR3 has 13 residues. The V and J ends lost 4 bases and 5 bases respectively, with 11 bases between them.

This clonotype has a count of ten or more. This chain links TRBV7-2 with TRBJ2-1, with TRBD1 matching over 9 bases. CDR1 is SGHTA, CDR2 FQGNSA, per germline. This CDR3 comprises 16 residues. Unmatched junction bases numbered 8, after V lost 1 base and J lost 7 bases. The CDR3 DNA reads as TGTGCCAGCAGCTTAGAGTTTGGACAGGGGCGAAATGAGCAGTTCTTC. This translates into CASSLEFGQGRNEQFF.

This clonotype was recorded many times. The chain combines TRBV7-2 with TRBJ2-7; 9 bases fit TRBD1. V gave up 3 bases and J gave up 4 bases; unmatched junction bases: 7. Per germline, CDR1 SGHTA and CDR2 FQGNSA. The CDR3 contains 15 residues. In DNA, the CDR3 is TGTGCCAGCAGCTTCGGGGGACAGGGAGCGTACGAGCAGTACTTC. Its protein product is CASSFGGQGAYEQYF.

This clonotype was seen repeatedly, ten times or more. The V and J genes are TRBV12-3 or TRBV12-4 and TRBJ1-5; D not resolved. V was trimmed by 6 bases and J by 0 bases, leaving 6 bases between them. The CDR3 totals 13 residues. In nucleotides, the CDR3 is TGTGCCAGCAGGGCCATTAGCAATCAGCCCCAGCATTTT. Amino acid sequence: CASRAISNQPQHF.

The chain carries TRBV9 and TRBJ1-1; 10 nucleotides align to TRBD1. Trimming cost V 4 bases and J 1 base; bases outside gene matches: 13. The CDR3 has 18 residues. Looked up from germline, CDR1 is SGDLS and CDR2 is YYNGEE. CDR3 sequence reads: CASSTRDRGSRENTEAFF. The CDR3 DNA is TGTGCCAGCAGCACGCGGGACAGGGGAAGTAGGGAGAACACTGAAGCTTTCTTT.

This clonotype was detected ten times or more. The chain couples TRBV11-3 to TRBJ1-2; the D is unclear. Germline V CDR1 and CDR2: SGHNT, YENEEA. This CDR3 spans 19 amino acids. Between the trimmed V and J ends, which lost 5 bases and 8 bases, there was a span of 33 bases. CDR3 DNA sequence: TGTGCCAGCAGCCCCCCTTCAATGGTGGATGGAGCCACGGTAACCGGCTACACCTTC. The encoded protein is CASSPPSMVDGATVTGYTF.

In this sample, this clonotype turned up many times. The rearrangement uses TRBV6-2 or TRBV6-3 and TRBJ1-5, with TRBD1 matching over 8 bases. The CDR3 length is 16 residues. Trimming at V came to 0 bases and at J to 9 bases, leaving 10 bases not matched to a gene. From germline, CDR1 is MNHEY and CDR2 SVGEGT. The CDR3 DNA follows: TGTGCCAGCAGTTACTCGACGGGACAGGTGCGCGTGCCCCAGCATTTT. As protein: CASSYSTGQVRVPQHF.

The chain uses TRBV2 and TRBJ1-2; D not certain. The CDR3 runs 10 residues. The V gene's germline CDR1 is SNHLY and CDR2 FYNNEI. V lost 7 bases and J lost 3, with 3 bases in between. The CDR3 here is CASIDYGYTF. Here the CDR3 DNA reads TGTGCCAGCATAGACTATGGCTACACCTTC.

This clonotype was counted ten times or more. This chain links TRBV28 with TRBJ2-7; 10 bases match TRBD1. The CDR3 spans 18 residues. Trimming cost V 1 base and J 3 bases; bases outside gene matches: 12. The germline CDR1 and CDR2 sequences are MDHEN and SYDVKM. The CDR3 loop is CASSLLGQGIRSNYEQYF. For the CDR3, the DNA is TGTGCCAGCAGTTTATTGGGACAGGGGATAAGGTCGAACTACGAGCAGTACTTC.

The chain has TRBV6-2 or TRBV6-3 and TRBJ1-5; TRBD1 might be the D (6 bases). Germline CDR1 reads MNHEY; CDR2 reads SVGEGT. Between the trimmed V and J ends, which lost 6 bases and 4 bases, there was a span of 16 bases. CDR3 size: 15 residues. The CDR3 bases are TGTGCCAGCAGACACGCTCACCAGGGGAATCAGCCCCAGCATTTT. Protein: CASRHAHQGNQPQHF.

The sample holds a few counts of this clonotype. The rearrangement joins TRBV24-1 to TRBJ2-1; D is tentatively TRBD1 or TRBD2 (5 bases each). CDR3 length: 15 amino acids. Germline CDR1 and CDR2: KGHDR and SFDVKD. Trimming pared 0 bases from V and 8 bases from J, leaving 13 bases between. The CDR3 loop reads CATSDLRSRDDEQFF. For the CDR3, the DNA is TGTGCCACCAGTGATTTGCGGAGCCGGGACGATGAGCAGTTCTTC.

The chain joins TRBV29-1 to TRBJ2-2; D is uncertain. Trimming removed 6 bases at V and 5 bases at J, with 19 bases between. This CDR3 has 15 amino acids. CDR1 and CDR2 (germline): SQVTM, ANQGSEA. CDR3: CSVPKGQDRTGELFF. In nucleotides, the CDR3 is TGCAGCGTCCCAAAAGGTCAGGATAGAACCGGGGAGCTGTTTTTT.

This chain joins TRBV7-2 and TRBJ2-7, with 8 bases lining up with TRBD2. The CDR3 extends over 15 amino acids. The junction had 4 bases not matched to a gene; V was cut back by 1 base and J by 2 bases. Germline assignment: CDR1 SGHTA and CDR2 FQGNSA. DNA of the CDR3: TGTGCCAGCAGCTTAGGTCCAGCGGGAGCCTACGAGCAGTACTTC. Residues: CASSLGPAGAYEQYF. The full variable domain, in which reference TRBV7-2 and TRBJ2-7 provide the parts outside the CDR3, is GAGVSQSPSNKVTEKGKDVELRCDPISGHTALYWYRQSLGQGLEFLIYFQGNSAPDKSGLPSDRFSAERTGGSVSTLTIQRTQQEDSAVYLCASSLGPAGAYEQYFGPGTRLTVT.

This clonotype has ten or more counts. The CDR3 loop is CASSTGQGTTNEKLFF. The CDR3 DNA follows: TGTGCCAGCAGTACGGGACAGGGGACAACTAATGAAAAACTGTTTTTT. The chain has TRBV6-5 and TRBJ1-4, with TRBD1 matching over 10 bases. Germline CDR1 and CDR2: MNHEY and SVGAGI. Germline trimming cut 5 bases from V and 0 bases from J; bases unmatched to any gene: 3. CDR3 size: 16 residues.

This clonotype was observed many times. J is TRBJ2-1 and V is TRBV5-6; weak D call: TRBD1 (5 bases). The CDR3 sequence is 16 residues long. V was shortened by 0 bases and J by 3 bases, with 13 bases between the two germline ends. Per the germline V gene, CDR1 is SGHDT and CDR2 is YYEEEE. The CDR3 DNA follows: TGTGCCAGCAGCTTGGCCGGTGCGACAGTCTACAATGAGCAGTTCTTC. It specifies CASSLAGATVYNEQFF.

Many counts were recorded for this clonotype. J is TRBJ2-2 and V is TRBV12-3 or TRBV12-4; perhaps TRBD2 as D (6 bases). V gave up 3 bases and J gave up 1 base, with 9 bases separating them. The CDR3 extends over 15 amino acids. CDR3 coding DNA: TGTGCCAGCAGTTTCTTGCGGGAGAACACCGGGGAGCTGTTTTTT. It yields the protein CASSFLRENTGELFF.

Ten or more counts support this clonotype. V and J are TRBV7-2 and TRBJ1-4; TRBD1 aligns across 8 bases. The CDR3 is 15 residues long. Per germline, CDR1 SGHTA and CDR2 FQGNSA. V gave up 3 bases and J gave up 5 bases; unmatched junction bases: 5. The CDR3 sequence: CASSFDRGGNEKLFF. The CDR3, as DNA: TGTGCCAGCAGCTTCGACAGGGGAGGGAATGAAAAACTGTTTTTT.

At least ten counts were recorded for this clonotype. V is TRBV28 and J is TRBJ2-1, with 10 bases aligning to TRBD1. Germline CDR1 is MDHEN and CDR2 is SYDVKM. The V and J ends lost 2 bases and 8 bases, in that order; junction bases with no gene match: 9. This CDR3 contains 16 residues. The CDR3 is CASSLDGTGDGDEQFF. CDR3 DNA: TGTGCCAGCAGTTTAGATGGGACAGGGGATGGGGATGAGCAGTTCTTC.

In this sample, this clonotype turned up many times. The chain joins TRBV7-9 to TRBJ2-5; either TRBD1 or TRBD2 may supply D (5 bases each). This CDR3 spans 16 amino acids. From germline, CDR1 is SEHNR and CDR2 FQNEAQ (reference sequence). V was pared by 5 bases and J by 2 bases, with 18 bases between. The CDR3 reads CASSRFWDGQQETQYF. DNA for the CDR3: TGTGCCAGCAGCCGTTTTTGGGACGGGCAGCAAGAGACCCAGTACTTC.

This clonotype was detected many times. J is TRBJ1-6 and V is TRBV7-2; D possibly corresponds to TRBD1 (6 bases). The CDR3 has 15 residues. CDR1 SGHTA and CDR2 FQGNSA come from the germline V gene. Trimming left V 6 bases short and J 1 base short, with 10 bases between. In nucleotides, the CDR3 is TGTGCCAGCAGGACGAGGGGGTCCTATAATTCACCCCTCCACTTT. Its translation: CASRTRGSYNSPLHF.

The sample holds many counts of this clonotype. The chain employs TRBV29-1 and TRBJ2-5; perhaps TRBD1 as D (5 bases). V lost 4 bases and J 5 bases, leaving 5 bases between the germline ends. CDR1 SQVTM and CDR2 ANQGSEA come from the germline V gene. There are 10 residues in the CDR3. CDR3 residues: CSVGGETQYF. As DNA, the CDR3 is TGCAGCGTTGGGGGCGAGACCCAGTACTTC.

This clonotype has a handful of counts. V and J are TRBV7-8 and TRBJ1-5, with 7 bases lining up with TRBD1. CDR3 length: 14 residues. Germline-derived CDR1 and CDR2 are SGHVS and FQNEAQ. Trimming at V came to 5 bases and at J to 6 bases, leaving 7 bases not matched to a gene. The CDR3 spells CASSVGQASQPQHF. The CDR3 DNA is TGTGCCAGCAGCGTTGGACAGGCCAGTCAGCCCCAGCATTTT.

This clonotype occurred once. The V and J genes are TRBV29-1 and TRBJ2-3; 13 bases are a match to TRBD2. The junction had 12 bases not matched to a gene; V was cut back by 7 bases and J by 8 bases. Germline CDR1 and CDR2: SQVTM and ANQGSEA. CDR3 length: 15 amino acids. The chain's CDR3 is CSAQTSGRSAGTQYF. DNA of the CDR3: TGCAGCGCCCAGACTAGCGGGAGGTCCGCGGGTACGCAGTATTTT.

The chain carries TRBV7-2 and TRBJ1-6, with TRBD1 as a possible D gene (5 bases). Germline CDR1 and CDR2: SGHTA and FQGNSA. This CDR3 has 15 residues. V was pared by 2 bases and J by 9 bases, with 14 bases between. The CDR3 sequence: CASSLTGVRGSPLHF. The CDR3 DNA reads TGTGCCAGCAGCTTAACGGGGGTACGGGGTTCACCCCTCCACTTT.

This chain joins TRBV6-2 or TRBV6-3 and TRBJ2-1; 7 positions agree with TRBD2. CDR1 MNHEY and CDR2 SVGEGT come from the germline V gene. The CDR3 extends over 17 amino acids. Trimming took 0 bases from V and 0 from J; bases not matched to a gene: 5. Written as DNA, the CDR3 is TGTGCCAGCAGTTACTCGGGGGGGATAAGCTCCTACAATGAGCAGTTCTTC. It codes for CASSYSGGISSYNEQFF.

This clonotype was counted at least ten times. CDR3 sequence reads: CASSPRVGLAGGVQYF. CDR3 DNA sequence: TGTGCCAGCAGCCCCCGGGTGGGGCTAGCGGGGGGCGTGCAGTACTTC. The V call is TRBV7-2, the J call TRBJ2-7, with TRBD2 matching 11 bases. The CDR3 covers 16 residues. J was trimmed by 9 bases and V by 5 bases; bases with no gene match: 15. CDR1 is SGHTA, CDR2 FQGNSA, per germline.